Listed below are T cell receptor beta chains from one sample, sequenced in a study of CD8 T cells in Susac syndrome. TCRdb re-analysed the immunoSEQ multiplex PCR reads in MiXCR, keeping a single row per CDR3 protein. The sample lists 150,000 to 200,000 distinct CDR3 sequences, 90% to 95% seen once, with around 0.14% in the top ten. The sequenced material came from CD4+ T cells from PBMCs. The receptor set was obtained from a human donor in good health. Each CDR3 is given with its conserved first and last residue. The D gene is left open where the match is weak. Only part of the rows carry a size: once, few, many, or a class if the clone is expanded.

cdr3_aa	cdr3_nt	d_call	j_call	clone_size	v_call
CASSKLDLQILYEQYF	TGTGCCAGCAGCAAGCTAGATCTTCAGATCCTCTACGAGCAGTACTTC	NA	TRBJ2-7	NA	TRBV21-1
CASCVPGQPQHF	TGTGCCAGCTGCGTTCCCGGGCAGCCCCAGCATTTT	NA	TRBJ1-5	NA	TRBV7-9
CASSRGVGQGDSPLHF	TGTGCCAGCAGCCGAGGCGTGGGTCAGGGGGATTCACCCCTCCACTTT	TRBD1	TRBJ1-6	NA	TRBV6-2/TRBV6-3
CASSEAVAGDTQYF	TGTGCCAGCAGTGAAGCGGTAGCGGGGGATACGCAGTATTTT	TRBD2	TRBJ2-3	NA	TRBV6-1
CSAPPLSSGTEAFF	TGCAGTGCTCCACCGTTGTCATCGGGCACTGAAGCTTTCTTT	NA	TRBJ1-1	NA	TRBV20-1
CASSQGANEKLFF	TGTGCCAGCAGTCAGGGGGCAAACGAAAAACTGTTTTTT	TRBD1	TRBJ1-4	few	TRBV3-1
CASARGGATEAFF	TGTGCCAGCGCTCGGGGAGGAGCGACTGAAGCTTTCTTT	NA	TRBJ1-1	NA	TRBV2
CASSLPGRGGIAKNIQYF	TGTGCCAGCAGCTTGCCTGGTCGGGGGGGGATAGCCAAAAACATTCAGTACTTC	TRBD2	TRBJ2-4	once	TRBV7-2
CASSLEVSLEQYF	TGTGCCAGCAGCTTAGAGGTTAGCTTAGAGCAGTACTTC	NA	TRBJ2-7	NA	TRBV7-2
CASTGATLYGYTF	TGTGCCAGCACAGGGGCGACCCTCTATGGCTACACCTTC	TRBD1	TRBJ1-2	NA	TRBV19
CATSDSRQEQYF	TGTGCCACCAGTGACTCACGACAGGAGCAGTACTTC	NA	TRBJ2-7	NA	TRBV24-1
CSAQWHVEQFF	TGCAGTGCTCAATGGCATGTTGAGCAGTTCTTC	NA	TRBJ2-1	NA	TRBV20-1
CASSLERSGQYF	TGCGCCAGCAGCTTGGAGCGGAGTGGCCAGTACTTC	NA	TRBJ2-5	NA	TRBV5-1
CRPSGGSSYEQYF	TGCAGACCAAGCGGGGGCAGCTCCTACGAGCAGTACTTC	TRBD2	TRBJ2-7	once	TRBV20-1
CASSQDRGPLGYEQYF	TGTGCCAGCAGCCAAGATCGCGGGCCGCTAGGGTACGAGCAGTACTTC	NA	TRBJ2-7	NA	TRBV4-2
CASSPGTGEDSPLHF	TGTGCCAGCAGCCCCGGGACAGGGGAAGATTCACCCCTCCACTTT	TRBD1	TRBJ1-6	NA	TRBV9
CASTRPPLAGTNNEQFF	TGTGCCAGCACGAGACCCCCTTTAGCGGGGACTAACAATGAGCAGTTCTTC	TRBD2	TRBJ2-1	NA	TRBV7-2
CASSLWGPYGYTF	TGTGCCAGCAGCTTGTGGGGCCCCTATGGCTACACCTTC	NA	TRBJ1-2	NA	TRBV12-3/TRBV12-4
CSAPQGVAKNIQYF	TGCAGTGCTCCGCAGGGGGTCGCCAAAAACATTCAGTACTTC	TRBD1	TRBJ2-4	NA	TRBV20-1
CSVPGTNYGYTF	TGCAGCGTCCCCGGGACAAACTATGGCTACACCTTC	NA	TRBJ1-2	once	TRBV29-1
CASSLIAGSYNEQFF	TGCGCCAGCAGCTTGATAGCGGGCTCCTACAATGAGCAGTTCTTC	TRBD2	TRBJ2-1	NA	TRBV5-1
CASSSPRLPDEQFF	TGTGCCAGCAGTTCCCCGCGGCTCCCAGATGAGCAGTTCTTC	NA	TRBJ2-1	NA	TRBV6-2/TRBV6-3
CAISGTGTGGVALHF	TGTGCCATCAGTGGCACCGGGACAGGGGGCGTGGCCCTCCACTTT	TRBD1	TRBJ1-6	NA	TRBV10-3
CASQGQETQYF	TGCGCCAGCCAGGGGCAAGAGACCCAGTACTTC	NA	TRBJ2-5	NA	TRBV5-1
CASSLEGGSHGNTIYF	TGCGCCAGCAGCTTGGAAGGAGGTTCTCATGGAAACACCATATATTTT	NA	TRBJ1-3	NA	TRBV5-1
CASSPDIYEQYF	TGCGCCAGCAGCCCGGACATCTACGAGCAGTACTTC	NA	TRBJ2-7	NA	TRBV5-1
CASEVNSGNTIYF	TGTGCCAGCGAGGTAAACTCTGGAAACACCATATATTTT	NA	TRBJ1-3	NA	TRBV28
CASQQGVGSPLHF	TGTGCCAGCCAACAGGGGGTAGGGTCACCCCTCCACTTT	TRBD1	TRBJ1-6	once	TRBV2
CSARAGYFTDTQYF	TGCAGTGCTAGGGCAGGATACTTCACAGATACGCAGTATTTT	NA	TRBJ2-3	NA	TRBV20-1
CASSQGRGSSYNSPLHF	TGTGCCAGCAGCCAAGGCAGGGGCAGCTCCTATAATTCACCCCTCCACTTT	NA	TRBJ1-6	NA	TRBV4-2
CASSLVSRELFF	TGTGCCAGCAGTTTAGTCAGCCGGGAGCTGTTTTTT	NA	TRBJ2-2	NA	TRBV28
CASSAGGSRYEQYF	TGTGCCAGCAGCGCGGGGGGTAGTAGGTACGAGCAGTACTTC	TRBD2	TRBJ2-7	NA	TRBV7-2
CASNPTGNYGYTF	TGTGCCAGCAATCCGACAGGGAACTATGGCTACACCTTC	TRBD1	TRBJ1-2	NA	TRBV2
CASSVAPNGGQGDEGYTF	TGTGCCAGCAGCGTAGCCCCCAATGGTGGGCAGGGCGATGAGGGCTACACCTTC	NA	TRBJ1-2	NA	TRBV9
CASSHVGASDEQFF	TGTGCCAGCAGCCACGTGGGGGCCTCGGATGAGCAGTTCTTC	NA	TRBJ2-1	NA	TRBV4-2
CASSQVVGYGYTF	TGTGCCAGCAGCCAAGTTGTGGGCTATGGCTACACCTTC	NA	TRBJ1-2	NA	TRBV3-1
CASDGPQFF	TGTGCCAGCGATGGGCCACAGTTCTTC	NA	TRBJ2-1	NA	TRBV21-1
CASSRPGRPRDF	TGTGCCAGCAGTCGACCGGGTAGGCCCAGGGACTTC	NA	TRBJ2-7	NA	TRBV6-2/TRBV6-3
CSVRGTGNTIYF	TGCAGCGTTCGCGGAACAGGAAACACCATATATTTT	NA	TRBJ1-3	NA	TRBV29-1
CASSVGGDSEKLFF	TGTGCCAGCAGTGTAGGAGGGGATAGTGAAAAACTGTTTTTT	NA	TRBJ1-4	NA	TRBV25-1
CASSLAGYSNQPQHF	TGTGCCAGCAGTTTAGCGGGTTATAGCAATCAGCCCCAGCATTTT	NA	TRBJ1-5	NA	TRBV12-3/TRBV12-4
CASSYAGTGYETQYF	TGTGCCAGCAGTTACGCCGGGACCGGCTACGAGACCCAGTACTTC	NA	TRBJ2-5	once	TRBV7-2
CATSRDVETQYF	TGTGCCACCAGCAGAGATGTTGAGACCCAGTACTTC	NA	TRBJ2-5	NA	TRBV15
CASSDWVGGGLNEQFF	TGTGCCAGCAGTGACTGGGTCGGGGGGGGACTTAATGAGCAGTTCTTC	TRBD2	TRBJ2-1	NA	TRBV12-3/TRBV12-4
CASSLLGTNEKLFF	TGTGCCAGCAGCTTACTGGGAACTAATGAAAAACTGTTTTTT	NA	TRBJ1-4	NA	TRBV7-9
CSAKTNTGELFF	TGCAGCGCTAAGACGAACACCGGGGAGCTGTTTTTT	NA	TRBJ2-2	NA	TRBV29-1
CASGKGGAAAYEQYF	TGTGCCAGCGGAAAGGGTGGAGCGGCGGCCTACGAGCAGTACTTC	NA	TRBJ2-7	NA	TRBV12-3/TRBV12-4
CSARSSGASSYNEQFF	TGCAGTGCTAGATCGAGCGGGGCCAGCTCCTACAATGAGCAGTTCTTC	TRBD2	TRBJ2-1	NA	TRBV20-1